The next 17 T cell receptor beta chains were all read from a single sample in a study of control samples from healthy donors and cancer patients. Some clones are missing from TCRdb's copy, which holds only in-frame ones; the method was immunoSEQ multiplex PCR. The sample includes about 22,000 clones, roughly 80% seen only once; the top ten take roughly 27%. Sequencing was done on a sample of PBMCs. The receptors were gathered from a man in his sixties with head and neck cancer.

The rearrangement uses TRBV4-3 and TRBJ1-1, with D hard to call. Germline V gene sequence: CDR1 LGHNA, CDR2 YSLEER. This CDR3 has 15 amino acids. Trimming removed 2 bases at V and 1 base at J, with 11 bases between. CDR3 region: CASSQIRTENTEAFF. In DNA form, the CDR3 reads TGCGCCAGCAGCCAAATAAGGACGGAGAACACTGAAGCTTTCTTT.

The rearrangement joins TRBV2 to TRBJ1-1; no firm D call. V was clipped by 5 bases and J by 4 bases, with 8 bases between them. Germline CDR1 is SNHLY and CDR2 is FYNNEI. CDR3 length: 12 residues. The CDR3 spells CASSPGVTEAFF. CDR3 nucleotide sequence: TGTGCCAGCAGTCCCGGGGTCACTGAAGCTTTCTTT.

The chain recombines TRBV15 with TRBJ2-7; D remains ambiguous. V was pared by 1 base and J by 0 bases, with 13 bases between. Germline CDR1 LNHNV, CDR2 YYDKDF (reference sequence). The CDR3 is 16 residues long. DNA of the CDR3: TGTGCCACCAGCAGAGGGGCCAAACCAAGCTCCTACGAGCAGTACTTC. The encoded protein is CATSRGAKPSSYEQYF.

This chain joins TRBV3-1 (or the pseudogene TRBV3-2) and TRBJ1-2; D is unresolved. Germline V CDR1 and CDR2: LGHDT, YNNKEL (reference sequence). CDR3 length: 14 amino acids. V lost 0 bases, J lost 9 bases, and 14 bases lay in between. The CDR3 protein is CASSQDRALIRYTF. DNA for the CDR3: TGTGCCAGCAGCCAAGATAGGGCGTTGATCCGCTACACCTTC.

This chain connects TRBV5-4 to TRBJ2-3, with D perhaps assigned TRBD1 or TRBD2 (6 bases each). V lost 0 bases to trimming and J lost 8 bases, with 13 bases between them. Germline V CDR1 and CDR2: SGHNT, YYREEE (reference sequence). The CDR3 spans 14 residues. CDR3 residues: CASSLDREVVTQYF. The CDR3 coding sequence is TGTGCCAGCAGCTTGGACAGGGAGGTGGTTACGCAGTATTTT.

This clone was found a few times. The chain is built from TRBV18 and TRBJ2-6, with 10 nucleotides matching TRBD1. This CDR3 contains 17 residues. CDR1 and CDR2 from the germline V gene are KGHSH and LQKENI. With 3 bases clipped from V and 2 bases from J, the junction kept 4 bases outside the gene matches. The CDR3 region is CASSPTGGGTGANVLTF. The CDR3 DNA reads TGTGCCAGCTCACCGACAGGGGGCGGAACTGGGGCCAACGTCCTGACTTTC.

This clone appeared a single time. This chain links TRBV6-5 with TRBJ2-5, with D possibly being TRBD1 (5 bases). Per the germline V gene, CDR1 is MNHEY and CDR2 is SVGAGI. CDR3 size: 15 residues. The V end was cut by 0 bases, the J end by 1 base, with 9 bases between. For the CDR3, the DNA is TGTGCCAGCAGTTACTCGACGCAGGGCCAAGAGACCCAGTACTTC. Translated, it gives CASSYSTQGQETQYF.

The rearrangement uses TRBV4-3 and TRBJ1-1; a weak D match, TRBD1 (5 bases). CDR1 LGHNA and CDR2 YSLEER come from the germline V gene. The CDR3 has 14 residues. V was trimmed by 1 base and J by 11 bases, leaving 17 bases between them. CDR3 in amino acids: CASSQVEAGWGAFF. DNA of the CDR3: TGCGCCAGCAGCCAAGTTGAGGCCGGATGGGGGGCTTTCTTT.

This chain uses TRBV5-1 with TRBJ2-5; 12 nucleotides match TRBD2. CDR1 SGHRS and CDR2 YFSETQ come from the germline V gene. V trimming: 4 bases; J trimming: 4 bases; junction bases outside the gene matches: 8. This CDR3 contains 16 residues. As DNA, the CDR3 is TGCGCCAGCAGCCGCCGACTAGCGGGAGAGGGAGAGACCCAGTACTTC. Translated: CASSRRLAGEGETQYF.

In this sample, this clone turned up once. The V call is TRBV9, the J call TRBJ1-6; 7 positions match TRBD1. Per germline, CDR1 SGDLS and CDR2 YYNGEE. V was clipped by 0 bases and J by 7 bases; unmatched bases: 4. CDR3 length: 15 amino acids. Written as DNA, the CDR3 is TGTGCCAGCAGCGTAGGAGGGGGCTTGAATTCACCCCTCCACTTT. This sequence encodes CASSVGGGLNSPLHF.

V gene TRBV6-1 combines with J gene TRBJ1-2; a possible D gene is TRBD1 (5 bases). From germline, CDR1 is MNHNS and CDR2 SASEGT. This CDR3 contains 15 residues. Trimming took 2 bases from V and 4 from J, leaving 14 bases between them. The CDR3 reads CASSELGVGIYGYTF. Here the CDR3 DNA reads TGTGCCAGCAGTGAATTAGGGGTAGGCATCTATGGCTACACCTTC.

The chain joins TRBV5-6 to TRBJ1-2; 9 bases are a match to TRBD1. The junction had 8 bases not matched to a gene; V was cut back by 3 bases and J by 8 bases. CDR3 length: 14 residues. From germline, CDR1 is SGHDT and CDR2 YYEEEE. CDR3 coding DNA: TGTGCCAGCAGCTCAACCGGGACAGGGAGAGGCTACACCTTC. It yields the protein CASSSTGTGRGYTF.

The genes are TRBV6-5 and TRBJ1-1, with 7 bases identical to TRBD1. The trim removed 5 bases at V and 6 bases at J, leaving 9 bases unmatched. The length of the CDR3 is 14 residues. Looked up from germline, CDR1 is MNHEY and CDR2 is SVGAGI. CDR3 nucleotides: TGTGCCAGCAGTACCACAGGGGCAGGGCCTGAAGCTTTCTTT. Its translation is CASSTTGAGPEAFF.

The chain couples TRBV5-1 to TRBJ1-4; TRBD1 agrees at 9 bases. CDR3 length: 17 amino acids. Unmatched junction bases numbered 8, after V lost 0 bases and J lost 5 bases. Germline loops: CDR1 SGHRS, CDR2 YFSETQ. The CDR3 nucleotides read TGCGCCAGCAGCTTGGATCCTGCCGGGACAGGGAATGAAAAACTGTTTTTT. Its translation: CASSLDPAGTGNEKLFF. Combining the CDR3 with reference TRBV5-1 and TRBJ1-4 gives the whole variable domain KAGVTQTPRYLIKTRGQQVTLSCSPISGHRSVSWYQQTPGQGLQFLFEYFSETQRNKGNFPGRFSGRQFSNSRSEMNVSTLELGDSALYLCASSLDPAGTGNEKLFFGSGTQLSVL.

The CDR3 coding sequence is TGCGCCAGCAGCTTGCAAGGGCCGACTGAGCAGTTCTTC. Translating it yields CASSLQGPTEQFF. V is TRBV5-1 and J is TRBJ2-1; D not certain. Trimming cost V 1 base and J 9 bases, with 11 bases left between them. The CDR3 has 13 amino acids. Germline lookup yields CDR1 SGHRS and CDR2 YFSETQ.

The J gene is TRBJ2-3, the V gene TRBV10-2; the match to TRBD2 covers 7 bases. This CDR3 contains 14 residues. CDR1 and CDR2 from the germline V gene are WSHSY and SAAADI. V gave up 0 bases and J gave up 3 bases; unmatched junction bases: 0. CDR3 loop: CASSESGGTDTQYF. The CDR3 DNA follows: TGCGCCAGCAGTGAGTCGGGGGGGACAGATACGCAGTATTTT.

The genes are TRBV10-1 and TRBJ1-1; 7 nucleotides line up with TRBD1. Germline values: CDR1 WNHNN, CDR2 SYGVQD (reference sequence). V was clipped by 7 bases and J by 13 bases; unmatched bases: 9. The CDR3 runs 11 residues. CDR3 sequence (DNA): TGCGCCAGCACTACCGGGACAGATGGTTTCTTT. This translates into CASTTGTDGFF.